This T cell receptor beta chain was captured by sequencing in a study of blood T cell repertoires in COVID-19. Repertoires were generated with immunoSEQ multiplex PCR, while TCRdb's copy carries only in-frame clones and drops some. The repertoire holds roughly 150,000 clones, with 85% as singletons. Germline values: CDR1 WSHSY, CDR2 SAAADI. V was pared by 0 bases and J by 4 bases, with 4 bases between. CDR3 length equals 12 residues. The Seattle patients joined while their infection was active and were tracked longitudinally afterward. The sample consisted of peripheral blood. The rearrangement joins TRBV10-2 to TRBJ2-7; D gene unclear. This TCR derives from a woman in her fifties or sixties with COVID-19, enrolled during active disease. The CDR3 coding sequence is TGCGCCAGCAGTGAGTCGACATACGAGCAGTACTTC. Protein sequence: CASSESTYEQYF.